Shown below are 8 T cell receptor beta chains from a single sample sequenced in a study of T cells in Graves' hyperthyroidism and ophthalmopathy. Template material for amplifying TCR beta CDR3 regions consisted of RNA transcripts. The TCR CDR3 was amplified in a first-round RT-PCR using the HTBI primer set. TCRdb ran MiXCR on the multiplex PCR reads and lists one entry per CDR3 protein. This sample has hundreds of thousands of distinct CDR3 sequences; more than 45% occur once, and the top ten carry roughly 8.2%. The sequenced sample consisted of peripheral blood or thyroid tissue (not recorded which). These TCRs come from a young woman with Graves' hyperthyroidism.

The genes are TRBV29-1 and TRBJ1-5; TRBD1 aligns across 7 bases. Germline CDR1 and CDR2: SQVTM and ANQGSEA. The CDR3 consists of 14 residues. The trim removed 7 bases at V and 6 bases at J, leaving 12 bases unmatched. This CDR3 is CSAGSGRGCQPQHF. Here the CDR3 DNA reads TGCAGCGCAGGGAGTGGCAGGGGGTGTCAGCCCCAGCATTTT.

The V call is TRBV6-6, the J call TRBJ2-7; 7 bases map to TRBD1. V was clipped by 4 bases and J by 2 bases; unmatched bases: 11. Germline CDR1 MNHNY, CDR2 SVGAGI (reference sequence). The CDR3 is 16 amino acids. The CDR3 nucleotides are TGTGCCAGCAGTTCACCCCGATCGGGACAGACCTACGAGCAGTACTTC. Translation: CASSSPRSGQTYEQYF.

V is TRBV7-2 and J is TRBJ2-7; TRBD1 agrees at 9 bases. Looked up from germline, CDR1 is SGHTA and CDR2 is FQGNSA. V dropped 5 bases and J dropped 5; count of bases not matched to a gene: 10. This CDR3 contains 15 residues. The CDR3 region is CASSPRDRVWDEQYF. The CDR3 DNA reads as TGTGCCAGCAGCCCAAGGGACAGGGTCTGGGACGAGCAGTACTTC.

This chain joins TRBV7-2 and TRBJ2-2; TRBD1 or TRBD2 may be the D gene (5 bases each). Germline V lookup: CDR1 SGHTA, CDR2 FQGNSA. This CDR3 has 16 residues. V was clipped by 5 bases and J by 0 bases, with 13 bases between them. The CDR3 nucleotides are TGTGCCAGCAGCCCACCGGGACGGGCGAACACCGGGGAGCTGTTTTTT. Amino acid sequence: CASSPPGRANTGELFF.

J is TRBJ2-7 and V is TRBV10-3; no firm D call. This CDR3 spans 15 amino acids. Trimming pared 0 bases from V and 0 bases from J, leaving 9 bases between. Germline V gene sequence: CDR1 ENHRY, CDR2 SYGVKD. The CDR3 DNA reads as TGTGCCATCAGTGAGTCGGGCGTTCTCTCCTACGAGCAGTACTTC. It translates to CAISESGVLSYEQYF.

The chain has TRBV25-1 and TRBJ1-2; tentative D call: TRBD1 (5 bases). The CDR3 length is 13 residues. Trimming shortened V by 5 bases and J by 5 bases, and 12 bases separated the two germline ends. Germline V gives CDR1 MGHDK, CDR2 SYGVNS. The CDR3 region has the DNA TGTGCCAGCAGTAGCGGGACTCGATATGGCTACACCTTC. This gives the protein CASSSGTRYGYTF.

The genes are TRBV9 and TRBJ1-3; TRBD1 might be the D (5 bases). The CDR3 covers 14 residues. Per germline, CDR1 SGDLS and CDR2 YYNGEE. Trimming removed 0 bases from V and 7 bases from J, with 11 bases in between. The CDR3 nucleotides read TGTGCCAGCAGCGTAGTCCCGACAGAGAACACCATATATTTT. It translates to CASSVVPTENTIYF.

In its sample, this clonotype was seen once. V usage is TRBV14 and J usage is TRBJ1-2, with 8 bases matching TRBD1. CDR3 length: 16 amino acids. Germline V gives CDR1 SGHDN, CDR2 FVKESK. The trim removed 3 bases at V and 4 bases at J, leaving 10 bases unmatched. Here the CDR3 DNA reads TGTGCCAGCAGCCATGCGTATACAGGGGGATCCTATGGCTACACCTTC. It specifies CASSHAYTGGSYGYTF.